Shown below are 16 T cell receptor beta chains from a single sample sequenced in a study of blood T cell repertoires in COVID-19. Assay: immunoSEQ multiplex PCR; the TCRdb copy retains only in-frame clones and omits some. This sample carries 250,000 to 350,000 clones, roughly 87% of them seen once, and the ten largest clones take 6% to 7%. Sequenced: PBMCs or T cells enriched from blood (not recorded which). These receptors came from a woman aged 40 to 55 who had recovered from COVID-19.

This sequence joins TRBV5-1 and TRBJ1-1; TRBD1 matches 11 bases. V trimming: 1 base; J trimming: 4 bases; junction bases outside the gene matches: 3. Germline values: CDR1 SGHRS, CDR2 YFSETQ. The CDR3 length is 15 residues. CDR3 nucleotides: TGCGCCAGCAGCTTGCGGACAGGGGGCGTCACTGAAGCTTTCTTT. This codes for CASSLRTGGVTEAFF.

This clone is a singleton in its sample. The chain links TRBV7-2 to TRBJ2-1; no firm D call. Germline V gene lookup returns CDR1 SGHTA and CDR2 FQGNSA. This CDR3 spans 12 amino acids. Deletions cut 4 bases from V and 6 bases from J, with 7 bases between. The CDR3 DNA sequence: TGTGCCAGCAGCTCGATCAGCAATGAGCAGTTCTTC. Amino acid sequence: CASSSISNEQFF. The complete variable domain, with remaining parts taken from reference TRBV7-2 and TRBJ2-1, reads GAGVSQSPSNKVTEKGKDVELRCDPISGHTALYWYRQSLGQGLEFLIYFQGNSAPDKSGLPSDRFSAERTGGSVSTLTIQRTQQEDSAVYLCASSSISNEQFFGPGTRLTVL.

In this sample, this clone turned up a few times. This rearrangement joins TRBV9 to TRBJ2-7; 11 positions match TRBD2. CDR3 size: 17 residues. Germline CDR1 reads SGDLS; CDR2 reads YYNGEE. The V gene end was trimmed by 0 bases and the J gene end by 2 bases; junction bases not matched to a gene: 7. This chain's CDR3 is CASSVGRGTSGTYEQYF. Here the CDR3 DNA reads TGTGCCAGCAGCGTAGGTCGAGGGACTAGCGGCACCTACGAGCAGTACTTC.

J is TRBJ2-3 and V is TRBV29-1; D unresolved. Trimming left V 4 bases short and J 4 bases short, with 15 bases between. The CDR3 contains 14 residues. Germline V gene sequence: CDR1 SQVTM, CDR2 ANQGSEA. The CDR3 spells CSVAVAHLPDTQYF. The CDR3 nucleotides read TGCAGCGTTGCAGTAGCCCACCTGCCAGATACGCAGTATTTT.

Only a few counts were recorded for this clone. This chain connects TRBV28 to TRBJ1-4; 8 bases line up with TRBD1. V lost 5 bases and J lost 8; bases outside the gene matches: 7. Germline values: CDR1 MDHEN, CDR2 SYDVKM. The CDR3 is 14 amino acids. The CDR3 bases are TGTGCCAGCAGTCCTCAGGGGGCCTTAGAAAAACTGTTTTTT. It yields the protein CASSPQGALEKLFF.

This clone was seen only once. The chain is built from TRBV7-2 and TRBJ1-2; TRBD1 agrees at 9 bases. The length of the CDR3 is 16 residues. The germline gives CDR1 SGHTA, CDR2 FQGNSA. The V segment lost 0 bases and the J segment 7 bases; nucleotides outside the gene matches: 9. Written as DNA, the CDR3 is TGTGCCAGCAGCTTAGCTACCGGGACAGGGTCTAGTGGCTACACCTTC. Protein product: CASSLATGTGSSGYTF.

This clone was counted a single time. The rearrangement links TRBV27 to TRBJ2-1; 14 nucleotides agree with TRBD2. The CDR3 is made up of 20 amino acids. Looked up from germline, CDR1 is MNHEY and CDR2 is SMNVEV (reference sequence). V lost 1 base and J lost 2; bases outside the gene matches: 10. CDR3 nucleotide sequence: TGTGCCAGCAGTTTATGGTTGACTAGCGGGAGGGTTCCCCCCTACAATGAGCAGTTCTTC. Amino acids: CASSLWLTSGRVPPYNEQFF.

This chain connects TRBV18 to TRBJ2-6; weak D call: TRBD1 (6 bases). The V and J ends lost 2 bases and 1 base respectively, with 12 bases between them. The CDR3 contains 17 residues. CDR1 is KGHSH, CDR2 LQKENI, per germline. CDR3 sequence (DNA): TGTGCCAGCTCACCATACCAGGGGCGTTCTGGGGCCAACGTCCTGACTTTC. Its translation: CASSPYQGRSGANVLTF.

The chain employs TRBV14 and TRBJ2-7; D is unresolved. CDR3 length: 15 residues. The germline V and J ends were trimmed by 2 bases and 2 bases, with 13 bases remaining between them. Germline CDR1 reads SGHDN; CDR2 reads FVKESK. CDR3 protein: CASSQSMGRPYEQYF. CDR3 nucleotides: TGTGCCAGCAGCCAATCAATGGGCAGACCCTACGAGCAGTACTTC. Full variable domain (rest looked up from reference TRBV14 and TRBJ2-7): EAGVTQFPSHSVIEKGQTVTLRCDPISGHDNLYWYRRVMGKEIKFLLHFVKESKQDESGMPNNRFLAERTGGTYSTLKVQPAELEDSGVYFCASSQSMGRPYEQYFGPGTRLTVT.

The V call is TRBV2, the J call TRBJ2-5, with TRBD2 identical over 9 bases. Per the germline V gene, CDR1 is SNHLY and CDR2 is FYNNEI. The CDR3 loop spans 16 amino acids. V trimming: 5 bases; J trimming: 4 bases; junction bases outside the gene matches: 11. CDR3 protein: CASSTPAGGPGETQYF. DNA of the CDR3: TGTGCCAGCAGTACCCCGGCGGGAGGGCCGGGAGAGACCCAGTACTTC.

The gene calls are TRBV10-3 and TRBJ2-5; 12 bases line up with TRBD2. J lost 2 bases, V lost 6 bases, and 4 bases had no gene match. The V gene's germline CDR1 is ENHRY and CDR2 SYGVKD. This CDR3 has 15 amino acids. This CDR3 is CAISLAGGDQETQYF. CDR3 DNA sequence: TGTGCCATCAGCCTAGCGGGAGGGGATCAAGAGACCCAGTACTTC.

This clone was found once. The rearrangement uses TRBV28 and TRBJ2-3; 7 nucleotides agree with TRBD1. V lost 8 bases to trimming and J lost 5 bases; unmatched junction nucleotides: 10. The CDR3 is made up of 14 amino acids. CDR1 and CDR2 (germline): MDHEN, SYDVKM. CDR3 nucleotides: TGTGCCAGCGGTCAAACAGGGGTTGAAGATACGCAGTATTTT. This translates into CASGQTGVEDTQYF.

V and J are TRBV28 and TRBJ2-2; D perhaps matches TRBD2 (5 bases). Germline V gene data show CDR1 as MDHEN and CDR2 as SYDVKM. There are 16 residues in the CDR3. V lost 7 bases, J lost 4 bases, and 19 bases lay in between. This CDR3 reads CASTEGRHEGTGELFF. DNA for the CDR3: TGTGCCAGCACCGAAGGGCGGCACGAGGGCACCGGGGAGCTGTTTTTT.

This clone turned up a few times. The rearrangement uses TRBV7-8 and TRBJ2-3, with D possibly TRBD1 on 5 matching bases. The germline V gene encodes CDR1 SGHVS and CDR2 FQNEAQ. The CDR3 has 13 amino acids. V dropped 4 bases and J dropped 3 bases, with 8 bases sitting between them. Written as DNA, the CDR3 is TGTGCCAGCAGCTATGGGGCTACAGATACGCAGTATTTT. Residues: CASSYGATDTQYF.

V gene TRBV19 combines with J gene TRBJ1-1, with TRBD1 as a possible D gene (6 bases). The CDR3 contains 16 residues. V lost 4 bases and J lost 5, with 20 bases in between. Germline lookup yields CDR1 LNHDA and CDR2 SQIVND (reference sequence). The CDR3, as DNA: TGTGCCAGTAGTACAACGGGACAAACCCATGGGACTGAAGCTTTCTTT. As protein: CASSTTGQTHGTEAFF.

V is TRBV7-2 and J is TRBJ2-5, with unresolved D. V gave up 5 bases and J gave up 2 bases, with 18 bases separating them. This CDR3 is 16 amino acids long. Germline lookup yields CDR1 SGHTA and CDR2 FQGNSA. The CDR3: CASSLVVGQAQETQYF. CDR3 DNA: TGTGCCAGCAGCCTAGTGGTTGGGCAGGCACAAGAGACCCAGTACTTC.